Listed here are 3 T cell receptor beta chains from one sample, sequenced in a study of T cell responses to AZD1222 COVID-19 vaccine. Method: immunoSEQ multiplex PCR; TCRdb's copy keeps in-frame clones and lacks some. The table includes 140,000 to 150,000 clones, about 90% detected once. This specimen consisted of peripheral blood, obtained on day 0 of MenACWY control vaccination. The receptors here all came from an adult in good health.

The genes are TRBV7-3 and TRBJ1-2; no reliable D call. The CDR3 has 11 residues. CDR1 SGHTA and CDR2 FQGTGA come from the germline V gene. The V end was cut by 10 bases, the J end by 8 bases, with 14 bases between. CDR3: CATPRGSGYTF. The DNA for the CDR3 is TGTGCCACCCCCAGAGGCTCCGGCTACACCTTC.

This clone was recorded once. The chain uses TRBV19 and TRBJ1-5; tentative D call: TRBD1 (6 bases). The CDR3 totals 15 residues. Germline loops: CDR1 LNHDA, CDR2 SQIVND (reference sequence). V was trimmed by 1 base and J by 4 bases, leaving 11 bases between them. CDR3 sequence reads: CASSIGGLGNQPQHF. The DNA for the CDR3 is TGTGCCAGTAGTATAGGGGGGCTTGGTAATCAGCCCCAGCATTTT. Supplemented by reference TRBV19 and TRBJ1-5, the full variable domain reads DGGITQSPKYLFRKEGQNVTLSCEQNLNHDAMYWYRQDPGQGLRLIYYSQIVNDFQKGDIAEGYSVSREKKESFPLTVTSAQKNPTAFYLCASSIGGLGNQPQHFGDGTRLSIL.

The chain couples TRBV7-8 to TRBJ2-7; tentative D call: TRBD2 (5 bases). V was trimmed by 1 base and J by 0 bases, leaving 16 bases between them. Germline V lookup: CDR1 SGHVS, CDR2 FQNEAQ. The CDR3 totals 17 residues. The DNA for the CDR3 is TGTGCCAGCAGCTTAGGGTTTGCTGAGCGGAGCTCCTACGAGCAGTACTTC. As protein: CASSLGFAERSSYEQYF.